These 13 T cell receptor beta chains were sequenced from one sample in a study of blood T cell repertoires in COVID-19. Clones were sequenced by immunoSEQ multiplex PCR, and TCRdb holds only the in-frame ones, with some missing. The sample lists roughly 240,000 clones; 84% were seen once. The sequencing input was peripheral blood. These receptors originate from a man aged 35-49 years who had recovered from COVID-19.

The chain combines TRBV11-3 with TRBJ1-6, with 7 positions matching TRBD1. The CDR3 has 13 residues. After removal of 5 bases from V and 8 bases from J, the junction contained 3 bases not matched to a gene. Per germline, CDR1 SGHNT and CDR2 YENEEA. Here the CDR3 DNA reads TGTGCCAGCAGCCGGACAGGTGATTCACCCCTCCACTTT. Translating gives CASSRTGDSPLHF.

A single count supports this clone. The chain employs TRBV9 and TRBJ1-2; maybe TRBD1 (6 bases). V was cut by 3 bases and J by 8 bases, with 14 bases left in between. Germline loops: CDR1 SGDLS, CDR2 YYNGEE. The CDR3 is 13 amino acids. CDR3 sequence reads: CASSAGETLGYTF. The CDR3 bases are TGTGCCAGCAGCGCAGGGGAGACTTTAGGCTACACCTTC.

The rearrangement joins TRBV18 to TRBJ2-2, with 9 nucleotides matching TRBD1. Germline V gene lookup returns CDR1 KGHSH and CDR2 LQKENI. The CDR3 is 15 amino acids. Trimming cost V 1 base and J 6 bases; bases outside gene matches: 3. The CDR3 here is CASSPLGQGPGELFF. The CDR3 nucleotides are TGTGCCAGCTCACCACTGGGACAGGGCCCCGGGGAGCTGTTTTTT. Complete variable domain (other parts from reference TRBV18 and TRBJ2-2): NAGVMQNPRHLVRRRGQEARLRCSPMKGHSHVYWYRQLPEEGLKFMVYLQKENIIDESGMPKERFSAEFPKEGPSILRIQQVVRGDSAAYFCASSPLGQGPGELFFGEGSRLTVL.

The V gene is TRBV24-1, the J gene TRBJ2-1; possibly TRBD2 for D (6 bases). The length of the CDR3 is 15 residues. Trimming pared 4 bases from V and 5 bases from J, leaving 14 bases between. Germline CDR1 and CDR2: KGHDR and SFDVKD. In DNA form, the CDR3 reads TGTGCCACCAGTGACGCGACTAGATTCGACAATGAGCAGTTCTTC. Its protein product is CATSDATRFDNEQFF.

The chain couples TRBV27 to TRBJ2-7; D perhaps matches TRBD1 (5 bases). Germline CDR1 reads MNHEY; CDR2 reads SMNVEV (reference sequence). This CDR3 has 14 residues. V shed 2 bases and J shed 5 bases, with 13 bases lying between them. In DNA form, the CDR3 reads TGTGCCAGCAGTTTAATGCAGGGTACGAACGAGCAGTACTTC. Protein sequence: CASSLMQGTNEQYF.

The J gene is TRBJ1-2, the V gene TRBV5-4, with 7 bases aligning to TRBD1. There are 17 residues in the CDR3. V was pared by 4 bases and J by 2 bases, with 14 bases of the junction left unmatched. Germline V lookup: CDR1 SGHNT, CDR2 YYREEE (reference sequence). The CDR3: CASSPKGAQKVNYGYTF. DNA for the CDR3: TGTGCCAGCAGCCCCAAGGGGGCCCAGAAAGTAAACTATGGCTACACCTTC.

This clone was recorded only once. The V call is TRBV7-9, the J call TRBJ2-7; TRBD2 aligns across 8 bases. The CDR3 is 14 residues long. Germline V gives CDR1 SEHNR, CDR2 FQNEAQ (reference sequence). V lost 4 bases to trimming and J lost 7 bases; unmatched junction nucleotides: 9. CDR3 amino acids: CASSSTGTRREQYF. The CDR3 DNA is TGTGCCAGCAGCTCCACCGGGACTAGGAGGGAGCAGTACTTC.

This chain uses TRBV12-3 or TRBV12-4 with TRBJ2-7; TRBD1 aligns across 7 bases. The CDR3 is made up of 13 amino acids. J was trimmed by 6 bases and V by 4 bases; bases with no gene match: 6. The CDR3 DNA reads TGTGCCAGCAGTTACGCACAGGGGAGCGAGCAGTACTTC. Encoded protein: CASSYAQGSEQYF.

The chain is built from TRBV29-1 and TRBJ2-1; D remains ambiguous. CDR1 and CDR2 from the germline V gene are SQVTM and ANQGSEA. Trimming took 5 bases from V and 0 from J, leaving 17 bases between them. The CDR3 runs 16 residues. CDR3 sequence: CSVTAGTVFSYNEQFF. The CDR3 nucleotides read TGCAGCGTTACGGCCGGAACAGTATTCTCCTACAATGAGCAGTTCTTC.

V and J are TRBV7-8 and TRBJ2-1, with 7 bases matching TRBD2. This CDR3 has 17 amino acids. CDR1 is SGHVS, CDR2 FQNEAQ, per germline. The V and J ends lost 5 bases and 16 bases, in that order; junction bases with no gene match: 26. The CDR3 nucleotides read TGTGCCAGCAGCCCTGAGAACGGAGGAGAGACTAGCCCGATGAAATTCTTC. This sequence encodes CASSPENGGETSPMKFF.

The chain recombines TRBV10-3 with TRBJ2-3, with 10 bases identical to TRBD1. J was trimmed by 8 bases and V by 4 bases; bases with no gene match: 3. CDR1 is ENHRY and CDR2 is SYGVKD in the germline V gene. CDR3 length equals 13 residues. This CDR3 reads CAISAGDRGTQYF. The CDR3 region has the DNA TGTGCCATCAGTGCAGGGGACAGGGGTACGCAGTATTTT.

This clone showed up just a few times. The chain recombines TRBV3-1 (or the pseudogene TRBV3-2) with TRBJ2-7; no clear D. The CDR3 runs 14 residues. CDR1 and CDR2 from the germline V gene are LGHDT and YNNKEL (reference sequence). V was clipped by 5 bases and J by 7 bases, with 18 bases between them. The CDR3 DNA reads as TGTGCCAGCAGCTTAACCTCGTCATTCGGGGAGCAGTACTTC. It encodes CASSLTSSFGEQYF.

The J gene is TRBJ2-7, the V gene TRBV3-1 (or the pseudogene TRBV3-2); D may be TRBD1 (6 bases). Trimming pared 0 bases from V and 3 bases from J, leaving 9 bases between. Germline V lookup: CDR1 LGHDT, CDR2 YNNKEL (reference sequence). This CDR3 comprises 14 residues. The CDR3 loop reads CASSQDRDNYEQYF. DNA of the CDR3: TGTGCCAGCAGCCAAGACCGGGACAACTACGAGCAGTACTTC.